These T cell receptor beta chains were read from a single sample in a study of GPR56 and killer-like receptors on CD4 memory cells. TCRdb reanalyzed the reads, giving one entry per CDR3 protein sequence and no DNA. This sample's table reports 2,000 to 2,500 distinct CDR3 sequences. Source material: memory CD4+ T cells from blood. These receptors were obtained from a human donor in good health. The CDR3 runs from the conserved cysteine through the conserved F or W. Size is stated for part of the rows, as once, few or many counts, or as a class when the clone is expanded.

-	TRBJ2-1	TRBV27	CASSPWTSGSYNEQFF
medium-sized	TRBJ2-7	TRBV6-5	CASSSSRGGITYEQYF
-	TRBJ2-7	TRBV28	CASSYSTGSYEQYF
-	TRBJ2-2	TRBV5-1	CASSTNRGQGGELFF
large	TRBJ2-3	TRBV27	CASSFSTSGSKLPQYF
-	TRBJ1-4	TRBV20-1	CSASRNGEKLFF
-	TRBJ2-3	TRBV2	CASRLVLRDTQYF
medium-sized	TRBJ2-3	TRBV28	CASSFRQGSTDTQYF
-	TRBJ2-2	TRBV9	CASSFNTGGGGELFF
-	TRBJ2-3	TRBV6-1	CASSEYRDSTDTQYF
medium-sized	TRBJ1-1	TRBV19	CASSIDGPVFGGNTEAFF
-	TRBJ1-3	TRBV6-1	CASSQGQGVDTIYF
large	TRBJ2-6	TRBV6-5	CASRLLSSGANVLTF
medium-sized	TRBJ2-7	TRBV7-2	CASSLEVTYEQYF
-	TRBJ2-7	TRBV20-1	CSARSSARSLYEQYF
-	TRBJ1-1	TRBV29-1	CVVRRSAYTEAFF
-	TRBJ2-5	TRBV9	CASSNRVAETQYF
-	TRBJ1-1	TRBV20-1	CSAPRRAVNTEAFF
medium-sized	TRBJ2-7	TRBV7-4	CASSLVSNAYEQYF
medium-sized	TRBJ1-1	TRBV19	CASSAGQRSMNTEAFF
-	TRBJ1-5	TRBV6-2/TRBV6-3	CASRPGQKHQPQHF
-	TRBJ1-2	TRBV11-2	CASSFPRDSYGYTF
medium-sized	TRBJ2-1	TRBV15	CATSSPLGRSYNEQFF
medium-sized	TRBJ1-3	TRBV18	CASSSTNSGNTIYF
-	TRBJ2-1	TRBV6-6	CASSYGSGGASEQFF
medium-sized	TRBJ2-4	TRBV6-5	CASSLGLAKNIQYF
medium-sized	TRBJ1-5	TRBV19	CASRLSETVNQPQHF
-	TRBJ2-7	TRBV28	CASSQYSLRDEVGYEQYF
-	TRBJ2-7	TRBV28	CASSIRTSGIYEQYF
medium-sized	TRBJ1-5	TRBV6-1	CASRTGANNQPQHF
-	TRBJ1-5	TRBV12-3/TRBV12-4	CASSFWGSNQPQHF
large	TRBJ2-3	TRBV6-6	CASSYSTSTDTQYF
medium-sized	TRBJ2-7	TRBV7-2	CASSPDFYEQYF
medium-sized	TRBJ2-1	TRBV7-3	CASSLMGAGAYNEQFF
medium-sized	TRBJ1-4	TRBV6-6	CASRPIRGQGAEEKLFF
-	TRBJ1-5	TRBV15	CATSRDRGFWTQPQHF
medium-sized	TRBJ1-5	TRBV19	CASRGGGLSNQPQHF
medium-sized	TRBJ1-2	TRBV28	CASSLWGYGYTF
medium-sized	TRBJ2-3	TRBV18	CASSPLTATDLTDTQYF
-	TRBJ2-1	TRBV7-2	CASSLARNEQFF
-	TRBJ2-5	TRBV14	CASSRMGLAVRETQYF
medium-sized	TRBJ2-7	TRBV24-1	CATQGASYEQYF
-	TRBJ2-7	TRBV11-2	CASSSSGRGGYEQYF
-	TRBJ2-7	TRBV18	CASSPIRGGLGLDEQYF
-	TRBJ2-4	TRBV6-1	CASSRPGQGDKNIQYF